This T cell receptor (beta chain) was sequenced for a study of post-analysis software for immune sequencing data. CDR1 MDHEN and CDR2 SYDVKM come from the germline V gene. The CDR3 contains 15 residues. V dropped 2 bases and J dropped 2; count of bases not matched to a gene: 3. In regard to this clonotype: Antigen unknown.

Unique molecular identifiers tagged the TCR beta cDNA libraries. TCRdb re-derived calls from the PCR reads in MiXCR, one entry per CDR3 protein. This sample has some 450,000 distinct CDR3 sequences, with approximately 45% found just once. Findings of the study overall: Relative to controls, patients had a handful of TRBV segments at higher frequency, with TRBV5-6, TRBV5-1 and TRBV20-1 among these.

This rearrangement joins TRBV28 to TRBJ2-3; 8 bases line up with TRBD2. Material: blood. This TCR was sampled from a girl aged 5-17 years with multiple sclerosis. DNA for the CDR3: TGTGCCAGCAGTTTACGCGGGGGGAACACAGATACGCAGTATTTT. It yields the protein CASSLRGGNTDTQYF.